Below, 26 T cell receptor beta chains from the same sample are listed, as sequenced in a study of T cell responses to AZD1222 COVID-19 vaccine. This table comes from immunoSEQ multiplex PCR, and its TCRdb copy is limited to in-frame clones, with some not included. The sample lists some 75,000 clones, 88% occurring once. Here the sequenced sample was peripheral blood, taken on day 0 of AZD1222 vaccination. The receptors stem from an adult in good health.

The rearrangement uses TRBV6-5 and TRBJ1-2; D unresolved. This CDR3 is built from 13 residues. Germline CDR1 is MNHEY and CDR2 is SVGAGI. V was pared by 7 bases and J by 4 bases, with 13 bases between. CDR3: CASISTEGYGYTF. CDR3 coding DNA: TGTGCCAGCATCTCCACAGAGGGCTATGGCTACACCTTC.

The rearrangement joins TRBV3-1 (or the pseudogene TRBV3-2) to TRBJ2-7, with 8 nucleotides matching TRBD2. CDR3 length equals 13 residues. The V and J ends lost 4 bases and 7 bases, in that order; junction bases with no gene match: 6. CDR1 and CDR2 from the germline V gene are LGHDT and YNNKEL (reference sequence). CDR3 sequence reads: CASSPGGAREQYV. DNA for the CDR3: TGTGCCAGCAGCCCCGGGGGGGCCCGTGAGCAGTACGTC.

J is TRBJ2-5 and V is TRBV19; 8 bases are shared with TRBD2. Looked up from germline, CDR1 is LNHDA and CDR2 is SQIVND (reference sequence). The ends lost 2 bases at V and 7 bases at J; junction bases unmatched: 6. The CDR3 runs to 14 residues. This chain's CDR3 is CASSIKGLAGTQYF. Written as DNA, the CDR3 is TGTGCCAGTAGTATAAAAGGGCTAGCGGGGACCCAGTACTTC. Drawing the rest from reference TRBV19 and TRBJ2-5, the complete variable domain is DGGITQSPKYLFRKEGQNVTLSCEQNLNHDAMYWYRQDPGQGLRLIYYSQIVNDFQKGDIAEGYSVSREKKESFPLTVTSAQKNPTAFYLCASSIKGLAGTQYFGPGTRLLVL.

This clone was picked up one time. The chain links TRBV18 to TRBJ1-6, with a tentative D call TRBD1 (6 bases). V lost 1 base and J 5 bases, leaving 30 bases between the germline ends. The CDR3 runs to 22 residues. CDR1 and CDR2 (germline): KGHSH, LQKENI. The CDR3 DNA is TGTGCCAGCTCACCACTTTATCTTTCGGCGGACAGCATCAGCCTCAATAATTCACCCCTCCACTTT. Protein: CASSPLYLSADSISLNNSPLHF.

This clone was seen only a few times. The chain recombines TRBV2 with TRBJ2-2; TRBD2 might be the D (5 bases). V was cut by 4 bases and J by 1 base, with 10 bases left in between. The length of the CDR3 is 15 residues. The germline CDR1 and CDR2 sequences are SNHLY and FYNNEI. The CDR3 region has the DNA TGTGCCAGCAGTGGGGATAGCGTGAACACCGGGGAGCTGTTTTTT. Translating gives CASSGDSVNTGELFF. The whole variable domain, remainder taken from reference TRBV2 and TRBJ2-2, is EPEVTQTPSHQVTQMGQEVILRCVPISNHLYFYWYRQILGQKVEFLVSFYNNEISEKSEIFDDQFSVERPDGSNFTLKIRSTKLEDSAMYFCASSGDSVNTGELFFGEGSRLTVL.

The CDR3 sequence: CASSPLGLSNSPLHF. CDR3 bases: TGCGCCAGCAGCCCACTTGGCCTTAGTAATTCACCCCTCCACTTT. The rearrangement joins TRBV5-1 to TRBJ1-6, with D unresolved. Trimming left V 4 bases short and J 6 bases short, with 14 bases between. Germline CDR1 SGHRS, CDR2 YFSETQ. The CDR3 is made up of 15 amino acids.

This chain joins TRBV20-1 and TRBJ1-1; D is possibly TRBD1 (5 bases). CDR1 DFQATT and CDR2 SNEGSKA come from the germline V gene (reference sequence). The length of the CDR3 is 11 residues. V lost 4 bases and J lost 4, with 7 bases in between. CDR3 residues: CSATGITEAFF. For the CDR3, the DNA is TGCAGTGCTACAGGGATCACTGAAGCTTTCTTT.

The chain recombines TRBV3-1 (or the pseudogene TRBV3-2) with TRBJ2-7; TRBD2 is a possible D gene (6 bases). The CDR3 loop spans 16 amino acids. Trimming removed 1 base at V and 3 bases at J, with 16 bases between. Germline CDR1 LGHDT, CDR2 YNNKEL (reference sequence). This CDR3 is CASSQGSGSGVYEQYF. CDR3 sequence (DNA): TGTGCCAGCAGCCAAGGATCCGGGAGTGGCGTCTACGAGCAGTACTTC.

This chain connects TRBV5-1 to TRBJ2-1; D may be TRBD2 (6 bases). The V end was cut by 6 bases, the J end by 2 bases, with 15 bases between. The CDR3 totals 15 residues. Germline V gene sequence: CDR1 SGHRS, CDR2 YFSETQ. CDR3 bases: TGCGCCAGCACCACCACGGGGGTTGCCTACAATGAGCAGTTCTTC. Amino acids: CASTTTGVAYNEQFF.

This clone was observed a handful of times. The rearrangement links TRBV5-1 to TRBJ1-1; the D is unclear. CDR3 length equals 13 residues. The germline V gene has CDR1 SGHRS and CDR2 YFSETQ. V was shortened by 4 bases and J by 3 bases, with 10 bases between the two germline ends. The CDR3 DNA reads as TGCGCCAGCAGCACGGAATGGGACACTGAAGCTTTCTTT. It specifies CASSTEWDTEAFF. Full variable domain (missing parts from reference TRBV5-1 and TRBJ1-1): KAGVTQTPRYLIKTRGQQVTLSCSPISGHRSVSWYQQTPGQGLQFLFEYFSETQRNKGNFPGRFSGRQFSNSRSEMNVSTLELGDSALYLCASSTEWDTEAFFGQGTRLTVV.

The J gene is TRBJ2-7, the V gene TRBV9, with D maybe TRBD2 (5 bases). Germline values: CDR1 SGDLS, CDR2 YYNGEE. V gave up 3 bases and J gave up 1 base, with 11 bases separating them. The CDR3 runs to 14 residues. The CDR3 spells CASSGKGESYEQYV. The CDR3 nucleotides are TGTGCCAGCAGCGGAAAGGGAGAGTCCTACGAGCAGTACGTC.

CDR3 protein: CASSLRPSVGANVLTF. The CDR3, as DNA: TGCGCCAGCAGCTTGAGGCCCAGCGTGGGGGCCAACGTCCTGACTTTC. V gene TRBV5-1 combines with J gene TRBJ2-6; D gene uncertain. Per the germline V gene, CDR1 is SGHRS and CDR2 is YFSETQ. The CDR3 has 16 amino acids. The V and J ends lost 1 base and 4 bases respectively, with 12 bases between them.

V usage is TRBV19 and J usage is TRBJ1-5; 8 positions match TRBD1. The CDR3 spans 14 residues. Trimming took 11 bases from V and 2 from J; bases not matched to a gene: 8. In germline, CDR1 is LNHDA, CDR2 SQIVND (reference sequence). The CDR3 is CAARGHGGNQPQHF. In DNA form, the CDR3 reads TGTGCCGCCAGGGGGCACGGGGGCAATCAGCCCCAGCATTTT.

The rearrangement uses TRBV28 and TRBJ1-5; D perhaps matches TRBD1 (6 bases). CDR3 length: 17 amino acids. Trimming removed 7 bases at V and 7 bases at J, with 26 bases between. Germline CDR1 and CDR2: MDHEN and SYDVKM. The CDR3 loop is CASIGGGGLFGGQPQHF. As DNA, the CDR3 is TGTGCCAGCATTGGGGGTGGGGGGCTCTTTGGCGGGCAGCCCCAGCATTTT.

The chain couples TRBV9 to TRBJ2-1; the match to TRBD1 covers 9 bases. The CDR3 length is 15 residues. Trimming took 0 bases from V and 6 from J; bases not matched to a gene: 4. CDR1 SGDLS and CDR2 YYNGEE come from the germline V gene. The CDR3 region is CASSVEGQGGNEQFF. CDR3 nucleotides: TGTGCCAGCAGCGTAGAGGGACAGGGAGGCAATGAGCAGTTCTTC.

The DNA for the CDR3 is TGCGCCAGCAGCTTGGCGACAGACCAAGGAGGCACCATATATTTT. Encoded protein: CASSLATDQGGTIYF. The rearrangement uses TRBV5-1 and TRBJ1-3, with D tentatively TRBD1 (5 bases). Germline values: CDR1 SGHRS, CDR2 YFSETQ. The CDR3 sequence is 15 residues long. The V end was cut by 0 bases, the J end by 9 bases, with 16 bases between.

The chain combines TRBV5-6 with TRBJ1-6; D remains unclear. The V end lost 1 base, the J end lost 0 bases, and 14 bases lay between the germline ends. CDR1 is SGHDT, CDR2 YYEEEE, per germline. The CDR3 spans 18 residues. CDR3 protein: CASSLNPDRSSYNSPLHF. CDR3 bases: TGTGCCAGCAGCTTGAACCCCGATAGGAGCTCCTATAATTCACCCCTCCACTTT.

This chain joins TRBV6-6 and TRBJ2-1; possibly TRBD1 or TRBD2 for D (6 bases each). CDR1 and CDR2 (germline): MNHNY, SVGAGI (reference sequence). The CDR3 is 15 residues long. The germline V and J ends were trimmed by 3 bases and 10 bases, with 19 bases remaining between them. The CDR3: CASSYPTGRQNEQFF. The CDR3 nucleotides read TGTGCCAGCAGTTATCCTACAGGGAGGCAAAACGAGCAGTTCTTC.

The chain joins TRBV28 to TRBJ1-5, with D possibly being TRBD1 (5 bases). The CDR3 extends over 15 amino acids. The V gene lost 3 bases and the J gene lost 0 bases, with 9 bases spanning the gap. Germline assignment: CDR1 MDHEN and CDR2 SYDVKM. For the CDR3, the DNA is TGTGCCAGCAGTTTTATAGGGGATAGCAATCAGCCCCAGCATTTT. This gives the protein CASSFIGDSNQPQHF. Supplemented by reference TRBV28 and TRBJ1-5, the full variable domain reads DVKVTQSSRYLVKRTGEKVFLECVQDMDHENMFWYRQDPGLGLRLIYFSYDVKMKEKGDIPEGYSVSREKKERFSLILESASTNQTSMYLCASSFIGDSNQPQHFGDGTRLSIL.

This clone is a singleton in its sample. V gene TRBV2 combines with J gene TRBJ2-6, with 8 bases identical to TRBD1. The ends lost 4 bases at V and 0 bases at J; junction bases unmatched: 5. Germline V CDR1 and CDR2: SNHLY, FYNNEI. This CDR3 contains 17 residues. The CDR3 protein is CASSGQGAISGANVLTF. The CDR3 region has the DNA TGTGCCAGCAGTGGGCAGGGGGCGATCTCTGGGGCCAACGTCCTGACTTTC.

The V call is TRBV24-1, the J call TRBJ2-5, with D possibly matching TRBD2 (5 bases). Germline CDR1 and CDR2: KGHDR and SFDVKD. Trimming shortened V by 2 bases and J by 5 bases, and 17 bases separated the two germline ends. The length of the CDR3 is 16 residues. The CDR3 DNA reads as TGTGCCACCAGTGATTCCCCCCCGGGGTTCTGGGAGACCCAGTACTTC. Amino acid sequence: CATSDSPPGFWETQYF.

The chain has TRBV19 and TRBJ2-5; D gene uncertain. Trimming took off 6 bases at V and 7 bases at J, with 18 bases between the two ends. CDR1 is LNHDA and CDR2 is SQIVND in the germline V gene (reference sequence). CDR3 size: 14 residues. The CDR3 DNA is TGTGCCAGTAGCCCCCAGACGGGTGTGGGGACCCAGTACTTC. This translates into CASSPQTGVGTQYF.

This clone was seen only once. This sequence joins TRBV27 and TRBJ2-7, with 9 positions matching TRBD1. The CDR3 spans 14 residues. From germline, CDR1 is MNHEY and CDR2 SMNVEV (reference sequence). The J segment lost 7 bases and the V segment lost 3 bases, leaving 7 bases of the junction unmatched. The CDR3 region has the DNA TGTGCCAGCAGTTTCGACAGGGGGGTACAAGAGCAGTACTTC. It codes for CASSFDRGVQEQYF.

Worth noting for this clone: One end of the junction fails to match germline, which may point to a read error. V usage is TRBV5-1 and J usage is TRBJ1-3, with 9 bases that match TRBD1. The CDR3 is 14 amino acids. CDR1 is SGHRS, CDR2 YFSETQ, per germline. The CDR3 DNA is TGCGCCAGCACCTTGGGGACAGGGGGAAACACCATATATTTT. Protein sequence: CASTLGTGGNTIYF.

The CDR3, as DNA: TGTGCCAGCTCAGCGAGCGGGGGGGTAAGAGAGACCCAGTACTTC. This gives the protein CASSASGGVRETQYF. This chain links TRBV18 with TRBJ2-5, with TRBD2 matching 10 bases. The V gene's germline CDR1 is KGHSH and CDR2 LQKENI. The CDR3 sequence is 15 residues long. V lost 5 bases to trimming and J lost 4 bases; unmatched junction nucleotides: 7.

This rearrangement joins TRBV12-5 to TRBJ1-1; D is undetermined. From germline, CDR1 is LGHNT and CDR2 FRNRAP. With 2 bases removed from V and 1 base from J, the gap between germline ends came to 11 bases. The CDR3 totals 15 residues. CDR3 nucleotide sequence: TGTGCTAGTGGTTTGTTCTACGGAGGGAACACTGAAGCTTTCTTT. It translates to CASGLFYGGNTEAFF.